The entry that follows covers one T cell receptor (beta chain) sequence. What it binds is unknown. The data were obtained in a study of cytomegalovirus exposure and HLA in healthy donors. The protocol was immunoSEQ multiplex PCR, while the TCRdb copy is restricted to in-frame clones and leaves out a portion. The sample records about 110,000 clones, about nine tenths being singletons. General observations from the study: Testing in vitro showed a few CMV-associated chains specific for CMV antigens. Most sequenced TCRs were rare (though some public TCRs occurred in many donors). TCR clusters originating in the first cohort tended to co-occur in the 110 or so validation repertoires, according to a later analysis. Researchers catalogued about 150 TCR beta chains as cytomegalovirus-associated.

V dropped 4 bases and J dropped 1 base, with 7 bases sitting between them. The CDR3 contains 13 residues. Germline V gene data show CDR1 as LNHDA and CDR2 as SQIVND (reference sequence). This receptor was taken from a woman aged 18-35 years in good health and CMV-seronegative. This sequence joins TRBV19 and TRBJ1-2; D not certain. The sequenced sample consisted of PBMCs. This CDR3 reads CASSTGSNYGYTF. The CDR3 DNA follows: TGTGCCAGTAGTACGGGGAGTAACTATGGCTACACCTTC.